A single sample is the source of the 24 T cell receptor beta chains below, sequenced in a study of shared clonotypes between healthy human individuals. Profiled with immunoSEQ multiplex PCR; TCRdb holds only in-frame clones, not every one. This table holds 600,000 to 800,000 clones, about two thirds found once. The sample consisted of memory CD4+ T cells sorted from blood. Subset meaning: CD45RA-negative fraction. All receptors come from a woman between 25 and 40 years old in good health.

V gene TRBV30 combines with J gene TRBJ2-5; no firm D call. The tail of the sequence fits TRBJ2-7 better, so the J call may be wrong. The CDR3 covers 14 residues. Germline V gene lookup returns CDR1 GTSNPN and CDR2 SVGIG (reference sequence). The CDR3 sequence: CAWSVGAARNEQYF. The CDR3 DNA follows: TGTGCCTGGAGTGTAGGAGCCGCGCGGAACGAGCAGTACTTC.

A remark on this clone: Other DNA sequences in the sample encode the same CDR3. The chain couples TRBV19 to TRBJ1-1; a weak D match, TRBD1 (5 bases). There are 14 residues in the CDR3. In germline, CDR1 is LNHDA, CDR2 SQIVND (reference sequence). With 3 bases removed from V and 2 bases from J, the gap between germline ends came to 10 bases. CDR3 amino acids: CASSILQGNTEAFF. The DNA for the CDR3 is TGTGCCAGTAGTATCCTTCAGGGAAACACTGAAGCTTTCTTT.

The chain joins TRBV7-6 to TRBJ2-5; D unclear. The CDR3 loop spans 13 amino acids. V was cut by 1 base and J by 5 bases, with 8 bases left in between. Per germline, CDR1 SGHVS and CDR2 FNYEAQ. The CDR3 bases are TGTGCCAGCAGCTTAGTGACCGGGGAGACCCAGTACTTC. Translation gives CASSLVTGETQYF. Based on the CDR3 plus reference TRBV7-6 and TRBJ2-5, the full variable domain is GAGVSQSPRYKVTKRGQDVALRCDPISGHVSLYWYRQALGQGPEFLTYFNYEAQQDKSGLPNDRFSAERPEGSISTLTIQRTEQRDSAMYRCASSLVTGETQYFGPGTRLLVL.

The chain is built from TRBV6-5 and TRBJ1-1, with TRBD1 matching 9 bases. CDR3 size: 13 residues. CDR1 is MNHEY, CDR2 SVGAGI, per germline. V was pared by 5 bases and J by 5 bases, with 3 bases of the junction left unmatched. The CDR3 spells CASSGQGRTEAFF. The CDR3 region has the DNA TGTGCCAGCAGTGGACAGGGGAGGACTGAAGCTTTCTTT.

This clone has a single count. The genes are TRBV18 and TRBJ2-7; no definite D call. V lost 0 bases, J lost 4 bases, and 13 bases lay in between. Germline V gives CDR1 KGHSH, CDR2 LQKENI. This CDR3 contains 15 residues. The CDR3 reads CASSPPSAAYYEQYF. The CDR3 coding sequence is TGTGCCAGCTCACCACCGTCGGCAGCGTATTACGAGCAGTACTTC.

V usage is TRBV19 and J usage is TRBJ2-3, with 11 positions matching TRBD1. V shed 8 bases, J shed 3 bases, and the junction held 7 bases outside the gene matches. This CDR3 is 15 amino acids long. Germline V gene lookup returns CDR1 LNHDA and CDR2 SQIVND (reference sequence). The CDR3 is CASGQGQGATDTQYF. The DNA of the CDR3 is TGTGCCAGTGGCCAAGGACAGGGGGCTACAGATACGCAGTATTTT.

This chain links TRBV14 with TRBJ2-3; TRBD2 is a possible D gene (7 bases). V was trimmed by 3 bases and J by 10 bases, leaving 11 bases between them. Germline V gives CDR1 SGHDN, CDR2 FVKESK. The CDR3 length is 12 residues. CDR3 coding DNA: TGTGCCAGCAGCCAGGACAGCGGGGCGCAGTATTTT. It specifies CASSQDSGAQYF.

This clone turned up a few times. This chain links TRBV27 with TRBJ2-3, with TRBD2 matching over 7 bases. Losses at the gene ends were 5 bases for V and 10 bases for J; bases not matched to a gene: 18. The CDR3 is 16 residues long. Germline V gives CDR1 MNHEY, CDR2 SMNVEV (reference sequence). CDR3 residues: CASSPLGGGPVGSQYF. DNA for the CDR3: TGTGCCAGCAGTCCCCTCGGCGGGGGACCCGTGGGTTCGCAGTATTTT.

V and J are TRBV19 and TRBJ2-1; a weak D match, TRBD2 (6 bases). The CDR3 runs to 14 residues. Trimming took off 0 bases at V and 9 bases at J, with 12 bases between the two ends. CDR1 and CDR2 from the germline V gene are LNHDA and SQIVND (reference sequence). CDR3 region: CASSIEAGWGEQFF. The CDR3 DNA is TGTGCCAGTAGTATAGAGGCGGGGTGGGGTGAGCAGTTCTTC.

This clone was counted a few times. The chain is built from TRBV2 and TRBJ1-5, with 9 bases aligning to TRBD1. Germline V gene data show CDR1 as SNHLY and CDR2 as FYNNEI. The CDR3 sequence is 14 residues long. V shed 4 bases, J shed 5 bases, and the junction held 3 bases outside the gene matches. CDR3 DNA sequence: TGTGCCAGCAGTGCCGACAGGGGGGATCAGCCCCAGCATTTT. Translating gives CASSADRGDQPQHF.

In its sample, this clone was seen many times. The chain combines TRBV6-5 with TRBJ2-4; D perhaps matches TRBD1 (5 bases). Per the germline V gene, CDR1 is MNHEY and CDR2 is SVGAGI. The germline V and J ends were trimmed by 6 bases and 2 bases, with 8 bases remaining between them. The CDR3 runs 13 residues. In nucleotides, the CDR3 is TGTGCCAGCAGGTCAGGGTCCAAAAACATTCAGTACTTC. Translation gives CASRSGSKNIQYF.

The V and J genes are TRBV7-3 and TRBJ1-1; 8 bases are a match to TRBD1. V lost 6 bases and J lost 5; bases outside the gene matches: 5. In germline, CDR1 is SGHTA, CDR2 FQGTGA. CDR3 length: 13 residues. CDR3 DNA sequence: TGTGCCAGCAGGGACAGGGCGGAAACTGAAGCTTTCTTT. It codes for CASRDRAETEAFF.

The rearrangement uses TRBV7-3 and TRBJ1-1, with TRBD1 as a possible D gene (5 bases). This CDR3 has 13 residues. The ends were cut back, 3 bases at V and 5 bases at J, with 10 bases in the middle. Germline V gene data show CDR1 as SGHTA and CDR2 as FQGTGA. The CDR3 loop reads CASSLRRGTEAFF. CDR3 in DNA: TGTGCCAGCAGCTTGAGAAGGGGAACTGAAGCTTTCTTT.

This chain connects TRBV6-5 to TRBJ2-7; 8 nucleotides match TRBD1. The CDR3 contains 16 residues. CDR1 is MNHEY and CDR2 is SVGAGI in the germline V gene. The V segment lost 0 bases and the J segment 5 bases; nucleotides outside the gene matches: 9. The DNA of the CDR3 is TGTGCCAGCAGTTACTCGTTGGCAGGGGGCACGAACGAGCAGTACTTC. Translated, it gives CASSYSLAGGTNEQYF.

CDR3 region: CASSLSRGGVVDTQYF. In DNA form, the CDR3 reads TGTGCCAGCAGCCTCTCCCGGGGGGGAGTGGTAGATACGCAGTATTTT. This chain links TRBV11-3 with TRBJ2-3; 8 bases match TRBD2. Germline-derived CDR1 and CDR2 are SGHNT and YENEEA. Trimming cost V 5 bases and J 5 bases; bases outside gene matches: 12. The CDR3 is made up of 16 amino acids.

A remark on this clone: Within the sample, other DNA sequences also encode this same CDR3. The chain is built from TRBV6-6 and TRBJ2-5; tentative D call: TRBD1 (5 bases). V lost 2 bases and J 5 bases, leaving 6 bases between the germline ends. The CDR3 runs 12 residues. The germline V gene encodes CDR1 MNHNY and CDR2 SVGAGI (reference sequence). CDR3 nucleotides: TGTGCCAGCAGTTACGCAGGGGAGACCCAGTACTTC. Translating gives CASSYAGETQYF.

This clone was picked up a small number of times. The rearrangement joins TRBV28 to TRBJ1-5; the D gene is possibly TRBD1 (6 bases). Germline-derived CDR1 and CDR2 are MDHEN and SYDVKM. V lost 6 bases to trimming and J lost 3 bases, with 12 bases between them. This CDR3 is built from 14 residues. In DNA, the CDR3 is TGTGCCAGCAGAAGGACAGCACACAATCAGCCCCAGCATTTT. Translating gives CASRRTAHNQPQHF.

V usage is TRBV28 and J usage is TRBJ1-5; 7 bases line up with TRBD1. CDR3 length: 12 amino acids. Germline CDR1 and CDR2: MDHEN and SYDVKM. Losses at the gene ends were 8 bases for V and 7 bases for J; bases not matched to a gene: 5. The CDR3 loop is CASDRAPQPQHF. CDR3 DNA sequence: TGTGCCAGCGACAGGGCTCCCCAGCCCCAGCATTTT.

The gene calls are TRBV28 and TRBJ2-5; 16 bases map to TRBD2. The CDR3 consists of 20 residues. Trimming at V came to 6 bases and at J to 2 bases, leaving 15 bases not matched to a gene. CDR1 and CDR2 (germline): MDHEN, SYDVKM. CDR3 DNA: TGTGCCAGCAGACTAGAGGGACTAGCGGGAGGGAAAGCAGGACAAGAGACCCAGTACTTC. Translated, it gives CASRLEGLAGGKAGQETQYF.

This clone was seen a few times. J is TRBJ1-2 and V is TRBV6-5; D unresolved. Germline CDR1 MNHEY, CDR2 SVGAGI. The CDR3 runs 12 residues. Deletions cut 6 bases from V and 1 base from J, with 6 bases between. The CDR3 nucleotides are TGTGCCAGCAGGCCTTATAACTATGGCTACACCTTC. Its translation is CASRPYNYGYTF.

V and J are TRBV5-4 and TRBJ2-7; D is uncertain. The CDR3 is 15 amino acids. Germline CDR1 is SGHNT and CDR2 is YYREEE (reference sequence). V was clipped by 4 bases and J by 4 bases, with 18 bases between them. CDR3 in DNA: TGTGCCAGCAGCCTGCAAGGGCCCCTACGATACGAGCAGTACTTC. This gives the protein CASSLQGPLRYEQYF.

This clone was observed once. The rearrangement uses TRBV7-8 and TRBJ2-3, with 9 bases lining up with TRBD1. Germline V gene sequence: CDR1 SGHVS, CDR2 FQNEAQ. The J segment lost 5 bases and the V segment lost 5 bases, leaving 8 bases of the junction unmatched. The CDR3 length is 15 residues. The CDR3 coding sequence is TGTGCCAGCAGCGGAACAGGGGGCCGAAGAGATACGCAGTATTTT. Amino acids: CASSGTGGRRDTQYF.

This clone was counted only a few times. J is TRBJ2-1 and V is TRBV4-1; perhaps TRBD1 as D (5 bases). V was trimmed by 1 base and J by 0 bases, leaving 13 bases between them. Germline V gene data show CDR1 as MGHRA and CDR2 as YSYEKL. The CDR3 covers 17 residues. DNA of the CDR3: TGCGCCAGCAGCCAAGGAGTGACAGCAAACTCCTACAATGAGCAGTTCTTC. Protein product: CASSQGVTANSYNEQFF.

This chain connects TRBV2 to TRBJ1-3; D remains ambiguous. V gave up 8 bases and J gave up 4 bases, with 24 bases separating them. The germline V gene has CDR1 SNHLY and CDR2 FYNNEI. The CDR3 sequence is 17 residues long. CDR3 DNA sequence: TGTGCCAGCCATAAAAACGGCGCCCGGACCGGCGGAAACACCATATATTTT. Its translation: CASHKNGARTGGNTIYF.